The rows below give T cell receptor beta chains drawn from one sample of a study of technical replicates of blood from a few donors. TCRdb keeps only in-frame clones here, not all; method: immunoSEQ multiplex PCR. Of about 15,000 clones listed, 85% to 90% are singletons. Specimen: PBMCs. The receptors shown here come from a human donor in good health. The CDR3 runs from the conserved cysteine through the conserved F or W. The D gene is left open where the match is weak. Expanded clones get a size class; other rows say once, few or many, or leave the size out.

j_gene,v_gene,d_gene,abundance,CDR3nt,CDR3aa
TRBJ2-7,TRBV28,-,-,TGTGCCAGCACCCCAGGGCCTTCCTACGAGCAGTACTTC,CASTPGPSYEQYF
TRBJ2-5,TRBV19,-,-,TGTGCCAGTAGTATATTCGGGAGTGAGACCCAGTACTTC,CASSIFGSETQYF
TRBJ1-3,TRBV6-1,-,once,TGTGCCAGCAGTGTTTCTGGGGCTCAAAACACCATATATTTT,CASSVSGAQNTIYF
TRBJ2-3,TRBV30,TRBD2,-,TGTGCCTGGGGGCCGGGACTAGCGGGAGGTACAGATACGCAGTATTTT,CAWGPGLAGGTDTQYF
TRBJ2-7,TRBV6-5,-,-,TGTGCCAGCAGCCGTGAACAGGGTGCCCACGAGCAGTACTTC,CASSREQGAHEQYF
TRBJ2-7,TRBV5-1,-,-,TGCGCCAGCAGCTTCGCGGCAGGGGAATCCGAGCAGTACTTC,CASSFAAGESEQYF
TRBJ1-2,TRBV27,-,once,TGTGCCAGCAGTACAAAGGGTAGGGGGGGCTACACCTTC,CASSTKGRGGYTF
TRBJ2-7,TRBV27,-,-,TGTGCCAGCAGTTTACGGACAGCTTTTGAGCAGTACTTC,CASSLRTAFEQYF
TRBJ2-1,TRBV2,-,-,TGTGCCAGCAGGCCCGGACAATTAGTTCCGGGGCAGTTCTTC,CASRPGQLVPGQFF
TRBJ1-4,TRBV18,TRBD1,-,TGTGCCAGCTCCTCGGCCGGGACAGCTAATGAAAAACTGTTTTTT,CASSSAGTANEKLFF
TRBJ2-2,TRBV7-8,TRBD1,-,TGTGCCAGCAGGCCACCATTACGGGACAGGGGTCACACCGGGGAGCTGTTTTTT,CASRPPLRDRGHTGELFF
TRBJ2-1,TRBV11-3,TRBD2,-,TGTGCCAGCAGCCCAACCGGGACTAGCGGGATTCATCAGTTCTTC,CASSPTGTSGIHQFF
TRBJ2-7,TRBV29-1,TRBD2,-,TGCAGCGTTGGCGTGGGAGGGCCGACCTACGAGCAGTACTTC,CSVGVGGPTYEQYF
TRBJ2-1,TRBV5-1,-,-,TGCGCCAGCAGCCCCCGGCGGGAAGGGGAGCAGTTCTTC,CASSPRREGEQFF
TRBJ2-2,TRBV7-9,-,-,TGTGCCAGCAGCCCCCGGACAGCGAACACCGGGGAGCTGTTTTTT,CASSPRTANTGELFF
TRBJ2-7,TRBV6-5,-,-,TGTGCCAGCAGTCCACTGTCGCGGGCAGCGCAGTACTTC,CASSPLSRAAQYF
TRBJ2-3,TRBV7-2,TRBD1,-,TGTGCCAGCACCGAAGGGGGCTCCCCCGCAGATACGCAGTATTTT,CASTEGGSPADTQYF
TRBJ2-7,TRBV2,TRBD1,few,TGTGCCAGCCAGGGGGCCTACGAGCAGTACTTC,CASQGAYEQYF
TRBJ2-3,TRBV2,-,-,TGTGCCAGCAGTCTGGACACTAGCACAGATACGCAGTATTTT,CASSLDTSTDTQYF
TRBJ2-5,TRBV4-1,TRBD2,-,TGCGCCAGCAGCCGAGGACCGGTGGGGACTACGGGAGAGACCCAGTACTTC,CASSRGPVGTTGETQYF
TRBJ2-1,TRBV5-1,-,-,TGCGCCAGCAGCGATCAAGGGGTTGGGTTTTTCAATGAGCAGTTCTTC,CASSDQGVGFFNEQFF
TRBJ1-5,TRBV7-9,TRBD1,-,TGTGCCAGCAGCTTAACAGGGGCGGTTTATCAGCCCCAGCATTTT,CASSLTGAVYQPQHF
TRBJ2-5,TRBV7-8,TRBD2,-,TGTGCCAGCAGCACGGGACTAGCGGGAGGACCCGCCCAAGAGACCCAGTACTTC,CASSTGLAGGPAQETQYF
TRBJ2-3,TRBV7-6,-,-,TGTGCCAGCAGCTTAATGGGCGCAAATCCCACAGATACGCAGTATTTT,CASSLMGANPTDTQYF
TRBJ2-2,TRBV25-1,-,-,TGTGCCAGCATCCCAACAGGGAGCGGGGAGCTGTTTTTT,CASIPTGSGELFF
TRBJ2-1,TRBV30,TRBD1,-,TGTGCCTGGAGTCCCACAGGGGGTTACAATGAGCAGTTCTTC,CAWSPTGGYNEQFF
TRBJ1-2,TRBV6-5,TRBD1,few,TGTGCCAGCAGTGGGGGACAGACTCATGGCTACACCTTC,CASSGGQTHGYTF
TRBJ1-4,TRBV5-1,-,-,TGCGCCAGCAGCTTGGGAGGTCGGTCCGATGAAAAACTGTTTTTT,CASSLGGRSDEKLFF
TRBJ1-1,TRBV18,-,few,TGTGCCAGCTCTACGGGACATGGAAACACTGAAGCTTTCTTT,CASSTGHGNTEAFF
TRBJ2-7,TRBV2,-,once,TGTGCCAGCAGTGTGGCACAGGGCTCTTCTTACGAGCAGTACTTC,CASSVAQGSSYEQYF
TRBJ2-7,TRBV28,-,-,TGTGCCAGCAGTTTGCCCCGCCTTCGACAGGCTATCTCGACCTACGAGCAGTACTTC,CASSLPRLRQAISTYEQYF
TRBJ1-5,TRBV6-1,-,-,TGTGCCAGCAGTGATAATACCCAGCAGCCCCAGCATTTT,CASSDNTQQPQHF
TRBJ2-7,TRBV4-1,TRBD2,once,TGCGCCAGCAGCCAAGATCTTTCGGGGGGACCCATCTTC,CASSQDLSGGPIF
TRBJ2-7,TRBV9,TRBD2,-,TGTGCCAGCAGCTTGGGACTAGCGGAATCCTACGAGCAGTACTTC,CASSLGLAESYEQYF
TRBJ2-7,TRBV5-8,-,-,TGTGCCAGCAGCTACGGCGGACTGACCTACGAGCAGTACTTC,CASSYGGLTYEQYF
TRBJ2-1,TRBV7-3,-,-,TGTGCCAGCAGCTTTGCAGGGGCCAATGAGCAGTTCTTC,CASSFAGANEQFF
TRBJ2-3,TRBV7-8,TRBD2,once,TGTGCCAGCAGCTCGACCGGGACTAGCGGTTCAGATACGCAGTATTTT,CASSSTGTSGSDTQYF
TRBJ2-3,TRBV7-2,TRBD2,-,TGTGCCAGCAGCCTTGGACTAGCGGGAGCAGGAGATACGCAGTATTTT,CASSLGLAGAGDTQYF
TRBJ2-7,TRBV11-2,-,few,TGTGCCAGCAGCTTAGATATGCCAGGGATCTACGAGCAGTACTTC,CASSLDMPGIYEQYF
TRBJ2-1,TRBV19,TRBD2,once,TGTGCCAGTAGTACCCCCGGGACTAGCGGGAGGGCCTATGAGCAGTTCTTC,CASSTPGTSGRAYEQFF
TRBJ2-7,TRBV7-9,TRBD2,-,TGTGCCAGCAGCGAGAGGGCCGGACTAGCGGGATACGAGCAGTACTTC,CASSERAGLAGYEQYF
TRBJ2-7,TRBV5-1,TRBD2,once,TGCGCCAGCAGCTTGCTCGGGGGGTCTAGCTACGAGCAGTACTTC,CASSLLGGSSYEQYF
TRBJ2-5,TRBV7-3,TRBD2,-,TGTGCCAGCAGCTATGGACTAGCGGGCGATGGGGAGACCCAGTACTTC,CASSYGLAGDGETQYF
TRBJ2-1,TRBV19,TRBD2,once,TGTGCCAGTAGTCACGGGCTAGCGGGAAACGATGAGCAGTTCTTC,CASSHGLAGNDEQFF
TRBJ1-2,TRBV10-3,TRBD1,few,TGTGCCATCAGGCGACAGGGGGACGGCTACACCTTC,CAIRRQGDGYTF
TRBJ2-7,TRBV18,-,-,TGTGCCAGCTCCCCTGGCTCTTTCGGAGGGGGCGGTGGCGGCTCCTACGAGCAGTACTTC,CASSPGSFGGGGGGSYEQYF
TRBJ1-2,TRBV19,TRBD1,-,TGTGCCAGTAGCCCGGGGACAGGCTATGGCTACACCTTC,CASSPGTGYGYTF